This T cell receptor beta chain comes out of a study of T cells in Graves' hyperthyroidism and ophthalmopathy. Study-level background: Specimen type is peripheral blood, collected at initial diagnosis prior to any treatment.

This clonotype was counted at least ten times. Antigen unknown. A patient was excluded if there was uncontrolled infection, other autoimmune disease, pregnancy or lactation. RNA transcripts gave rise to amplified TCR beta CDR3 regions. RT-PCR in the first round (using the HTBI primer set) targeted the TCR CDR3. TCRdb redid the calling of the multiplex PCR reads with MiXCR, one entry per CDR3 protein. Found here are about 690,000 distinct CDR3 sequences, 17% of them singletons; the top ten hold 15% to 19%. General observations from the study: Ophthalmopathy could be told apart from stable hyperthyroidism with a 13 V-J model. Ophthalmopathy was predicted by the model a median of roughly 6.6 months ahead of onset.

The V gene's germline CDR1 is SGHAT and CDR2 FQNNGV. The CDR3 contains 14 residues. V shed 5 bases, J shed 3 bases, and the junction held 4 bases outside the gene matches. V gene TRBV11-2 combines with J gene TRBJ1-2; 9 bases agree with TRBD1. Sequencing was done on a sample of blood. This clonotype originated in a man aged 45-65 years with Graves' hyperthyroidism. The CDR3 region has the DNA TGTGCCAGCAGCGCTACAGGGGGCTACTATGGCTACACCTTC. As protein: CASSATGGYYGYTF. Drawing the rest from reference TRBV11-2 and TRBJ1-2, the complete variable domain is EAGVAQSPRYKIIEKRQSVAFWCNPISGHATLYWYQQILGQGPKLLIQFQNNGVVDDSQLPKDRFSAERLKGVDSTLKIQPAKLEDSAVYLCASSATGGYYGYTFGSGTRLTVV.